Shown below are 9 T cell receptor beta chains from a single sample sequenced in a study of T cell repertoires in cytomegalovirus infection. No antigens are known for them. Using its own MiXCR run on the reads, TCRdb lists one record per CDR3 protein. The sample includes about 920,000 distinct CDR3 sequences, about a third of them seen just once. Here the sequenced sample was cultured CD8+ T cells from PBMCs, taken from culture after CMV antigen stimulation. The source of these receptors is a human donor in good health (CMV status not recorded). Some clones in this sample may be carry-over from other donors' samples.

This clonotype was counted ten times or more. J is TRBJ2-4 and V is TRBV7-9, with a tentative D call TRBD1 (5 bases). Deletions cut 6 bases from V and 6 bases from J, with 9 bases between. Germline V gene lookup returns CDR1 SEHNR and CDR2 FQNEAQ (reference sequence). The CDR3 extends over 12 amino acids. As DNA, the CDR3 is TGTGCCAGCAGTTCCGACAGAAACATTCAGTACTTC. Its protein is CASSSDRNIQYF. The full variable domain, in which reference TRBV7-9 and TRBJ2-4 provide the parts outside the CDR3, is DTGVSQNPRHKITKRGQNVTFRCDPISEHNRLYWYRQTLGQGPEFLTYFQNEAQLEKSRLLSDRFSAERPKGSFSTLEIQRTEQGDSAMYLCASSSDRNIQYFGAGTRLSVL.

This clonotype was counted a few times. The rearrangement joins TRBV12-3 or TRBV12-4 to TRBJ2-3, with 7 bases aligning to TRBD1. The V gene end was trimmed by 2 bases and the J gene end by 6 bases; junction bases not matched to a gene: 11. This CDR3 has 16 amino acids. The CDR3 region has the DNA TGTGCCAGCAGTTTACGAATTGGGTCACAGGGGGATACGCAGTATTTT. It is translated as CASSLRIGSQGDTQYF.

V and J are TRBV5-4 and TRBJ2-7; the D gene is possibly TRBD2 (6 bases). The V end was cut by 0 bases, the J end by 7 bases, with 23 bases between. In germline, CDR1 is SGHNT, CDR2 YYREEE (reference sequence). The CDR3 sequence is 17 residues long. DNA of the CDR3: TGTGCCAGCAGCTTGGTCGGTAGCGGTACCTGGATTGAAGAGCAGTACTTC. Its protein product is CASSLVGSGTWIEEQYF.

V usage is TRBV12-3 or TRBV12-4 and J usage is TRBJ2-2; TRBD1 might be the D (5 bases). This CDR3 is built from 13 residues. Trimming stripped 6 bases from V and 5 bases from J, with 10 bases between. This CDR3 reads CASRHQGTGELFF. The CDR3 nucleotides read TGTGCCAGCAGGCACCAGGGTACCGGGGAGCTGTTTTTT.

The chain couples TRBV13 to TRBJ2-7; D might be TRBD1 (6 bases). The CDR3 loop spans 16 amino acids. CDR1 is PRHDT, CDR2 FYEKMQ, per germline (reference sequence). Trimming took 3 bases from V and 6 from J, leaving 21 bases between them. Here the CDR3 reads CASSFRPTGPGGEQYV. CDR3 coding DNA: TGTGCCAGCAGCTTTCGTCCTACAGGGCCTGGGGGCGAGCAGTACGTC.

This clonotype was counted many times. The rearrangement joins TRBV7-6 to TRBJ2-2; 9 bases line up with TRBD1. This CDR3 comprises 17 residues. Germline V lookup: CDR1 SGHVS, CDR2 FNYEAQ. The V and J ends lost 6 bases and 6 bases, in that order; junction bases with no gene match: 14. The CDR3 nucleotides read TGTGCCAGCAGAAACTCCCGGGACAGGGATGTCTCCGGGGAGCTGTTTTTT. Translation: CASRNSRDRDVSGELFF.

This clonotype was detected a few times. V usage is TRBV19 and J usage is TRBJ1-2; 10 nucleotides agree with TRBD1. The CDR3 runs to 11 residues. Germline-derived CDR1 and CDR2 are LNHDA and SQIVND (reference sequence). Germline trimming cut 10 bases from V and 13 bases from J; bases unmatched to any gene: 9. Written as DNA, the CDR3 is TGTGCCACCGGGACAGGGGCCACCCTCACCTTC. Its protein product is CATGTGATLTF.

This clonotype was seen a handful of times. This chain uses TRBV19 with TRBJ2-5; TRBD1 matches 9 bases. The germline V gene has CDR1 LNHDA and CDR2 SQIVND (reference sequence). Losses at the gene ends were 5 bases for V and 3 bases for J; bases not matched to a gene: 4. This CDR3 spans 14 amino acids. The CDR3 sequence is CASSVGQGEETQYF. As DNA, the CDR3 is TGTGCCAGTAGTGTGGGACAGGGTGAAGAGACCCAGTACTTC.

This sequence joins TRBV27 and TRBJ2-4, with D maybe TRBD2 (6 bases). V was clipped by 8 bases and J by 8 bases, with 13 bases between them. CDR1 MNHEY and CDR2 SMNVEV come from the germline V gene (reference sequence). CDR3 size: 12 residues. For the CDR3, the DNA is TGTGCCAGCCTGGGCGGGGACCACATTCAGTACTTC. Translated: CASLGGDHIQYF.